This is a list of T cell receptor beta chains from one sample in a study of blood T cell repertoires in COVID-19. Generated by immunoSEQ multiplex PCR, the TCRdb table keeps only in-frame clones and is missing some. The sample includes 150,000 to 200,000 clones, roughly 88% of them seen just once. The sequencing sample was made of peripheral blood. The source of these receptors is a human donor with active or convalescent COVID-19. The donor label of this sample is uncertain. Each CDR3 is given with its conserved first and last residue. D genes are given only for firm matches. The size of a clone is reported for some rows only, either as once, few or many, or as a class for expanded clones.

>NA|NA|TRBJ2-7|13|TRBV30
TGTGCCCGCGAGGACAGAGAGACCTACGAGCAGTACTTC
CAREDRETYEQYF
>NA|once|TRBJ1-1|12|TRBV10-3
TGTGCCATCAGTGAGTCACGGGAGGGAGCTTTCTTT
CAISESREGAFF
>NA|NA|TRBJ1-2|15|TRBV4-1
TGCGCCAGCAGCCAAGAGGAGGGATCCTACTATGGCTACACCTTC
CASSQEEGSYYGYTF
>TRBD1|once|TRBJ1-2|17|TRBV5-1
TGCGCCAGCAGCTTGGGCGGGGGACAGGGGGCAGTATATGGCTACACCTTC
CASSLGGGQGAVYGYTF
>NA|NA|TRBJ1-6|17|TRBV5-4
TGTGCCAGCAGCCCTTCAGCTGGGGTCGGGGTTAATTCACCCCTCCACTTT
CASSPSAGVGVNSPLHF
>NA|NA|TRBJ2-3|14|TRBV6-4
TGTGCCAGCAGTGCCCTAGCGAGCACAGATACGCAGTATTTT
CASSALASTDTQYF
>NA|once|TRBJ1-5|14|TRBV24-1
TGTGCCACCAGCGCTCTGGAGAGCAATCAGCCCCAGCATTTT
CATSALESNQPQHF
>TRBD2|NA|TRBJ2-2|14|TRBV19
TGTGCCAGCAAACGGGAGGTCACGGCCGGGGAGCTGTTTTTT
CASKREVTAGELFF
>TRBD2|NA|TRBJ2-7|15|TRBV7-9
TGTGCCAGCAGCTTAGAACTAGCGGGCCGAGTAAAGCAGTACTTC
CASSLELAGRVKQYF
>NA|NA|TRBJ1-3|14|TRBV19
TGTGCCAGTAGCGAGACAGCCTCTGGAAACACCATATATTTT
CASSETASGNTIYF
>TRBD1|few|TRBJ1-2|14|TRBV19
TGTGCCAGTAGTATGAGACAGGGGGCACCTGGCTACACCTTC
CASSMRQGAPGYTF
>NA|NA|TRBJ1-6|16|TRBV7-2
TGTGCCAGCAGCTTGCTTTCAGGGGCAGGGAATTCACCCCTCCACTTT
CASSLLSGAGNSPLHF
>TRBD2|NA|TRBJ2-7|15|TRBV7-8
TGTGCCAGCAGCTTAGCTAGCGGGAGAGGATACGAGCAGTACTTC
CASSLASGRGYEQYF
>TRBD1|NA|TRBJ1-1|15|TRBV6-1
TGTGCCAGCAGTGAATTGGACAGGGGACACACTGAAGCTTTCTTT
CASSELDRGHTEAFF
>NA|NA|TRBJ2-3|14|TRBV9
TGTGCCAGCAGCGTAGAGCCAGGGCGGGATACGCAGTATTTT
CASSVEPGRDTQYF
>TRBD2|NA|TRBJ2-1|17|TRBV30
TGTGCCTGGATGGGGGGGACTAGCGGGAGTCCCCACAATGAGCAGTTCTTC
CAWMGGTSGSPHNEQFF
>TRBD2|few|TRBJ2-3|16|TRBV5-1
TGCGCCAGCAGCTTAGTAGCGGGCACTTACACAGATACGCAGTATTTT
CASSLVAGTYTDTQYF
>NA|NA|TRBJ2-1|14|TRBV30
TGTGCCTGGAGTGAACTCCAACGTTACAATGAGCAGTTCTTC
CAWSELQRYNEQFF
>TRBD2|NA|TRBJ2-5|14|TRBV9
TGTGCCAGCACCTTAGCTAGCGGGGGAGGGACCCAGTACTTC
CASTLASGGGTQYF
>NA|once|TRBJ1-2|15|TRBV6-2/TRBV6-3
TGTGCCAGCAGTCGGGGGAGGAGCTCTAACTATGGCTACACCTTC
CASSRGRSSNYGYTF
>TRBD2|NA|TRBJ2-7|15|TRBV7-2
TGTGCCAGCAGCTTAGTGGCGGGGGGGTTCTACGAGCAGTACTTC
CASSLVAGGFYEQYF
>TRBD2|NA|TRBJ2-7|15|TRBV5-1
TGCGCCAGCAGCTTGGGGGTAGCGGGAACCTACGAGCAGTACTTC
CASSLGVAGTYEQYF
>NA|few|TRBJ2-3|16|TRBV4-1
TGCGCCAGCAGCCCAACCCTAGACAGGCCAGCGGATACGCAGTATTTT
CASSPTLDRPADTQYF
>TRBD2|NA|TRBJ2-3|14|TRBV11-2
TGTGCCAGCAGCCCAACTAGCGGGGGAGATACGCAGTATTTT
CASSPTSGGDTQYF
>TRBD2|NA|TRBJ2-1|18|TRBV14
TGTGCCAGCAGCCACCTCCCGGGACTAGCGGGAGTTATCGGTGAGCAGTTCTTC
CASSHLPGLAGVIGEQFF
>NA|NA|TRBJ2-3|17|TRBV28
TGTGCCAGCAGCCCTAGTGGGGCGGGGGCCCCCGAACATACGCAGTATTTT
CASSPSGAGAPEHTQYF
>NA|NA|TRBJ1-4|15|TRBV5-1
TGCGCCTCTCAAGGCGAGGGAAGGGCAACTGAAAAACTGTTTTTT
CASQGEGRATEKLFF
>NA|NA|TRBJ1-1|13|TRBV5-4
TGTGCCTACGTAAGCAGGGGTAACACTGAAGCTTTCTTT
CAYVSRGNTEAFF
>TRBD1|NA|TRBJ1-6|15|TRBV9
TGTGCCAGCAGCGTAGAGGGGGCGACCAATTCACCCCTCCACTTT
CASSVEGATNSPLHF
>TRBD1|NA|TRBJ1-6|16|TRBV2
TGTGCCAGCTGTGTGGACAGGATCTCCTATAATTCACCCCTCCACTTT
CASCVDRISYNSPLHF
>NA|NA|TRBJ2-2|16|TRBV9
TGTGCCAGCAGCGCAACCCTTCCGGACAGTACCGGGGAGCTGTTTTTT
CASSATLPDSTGELFF
>NA|NA|TRBJ2-7|12|TRBV28
TGTGCCAGCAGTACAGGGTCCTACGAGCAGTACTTC
CASSTGSYEQYF
>NA|NA|TRBJ2-3|12|TRBV28
TGTGCCAGCAAAGACAGGTCAGATACGCAGTATTTT
CASKDRSDTQYF